This T cell receptor beta chain was sequenced in a study of metastatic and nonmetastatic thyroid tumors. Study-level information: Comparison of repertoires was carried out across blood and tumor or nodule tissue from malignant and benign thyroid patients.

By share, this clone counts as medium-sized (0.01 to 0.1%). Until they underwent thyroid surgery, no patient had received any treatment. The V gene end was trimmed by 11 bases and the J gene end by 5 bases; junction bases not matched to a gene: 20. Germline V gives CDR1 ENHRY, CDR2 SYGVKD. The CDR3 totals 17 residues. MiXCR was used by TCRdb to re-call the PCR reads. The data contain about 9,300 clones, 29% of them singletons. This sequence was found in a female donor with papillary thyroid cancer or a benign thyroid nodule (not recorded which). Some clones in this sample may be carry-over from other donors' samples. The chain carries TRBV10-3 and TRBJ2-7; 11 positions agree with TRBD1. Sequenced material: tumor tissue. The CDR3 DNA reads TGTGCCTCCTCATCAGCAAATGGACAGGGGGCTCTTGACGAGCAGTACTTC. This sequence encodes CASSSANGQGALDEQYF.